The present TCR beta chain was sequenced within a study of blood T cell repertoires in COVID-19. On the study more broadly: Collection of acute and convalescent COVID-19 samples took place in the United States, Italy and Spain.

TCRdb's copy holds only in-frame clones and misses some; the assay was immunoSEQ multiplex PCR. Here the sample spans roughly 180,000 clones, about four fifths being singletons. Germline loops: CDR1 MRHNA, CDR2 SNTAGT. The CDR3 contains 15 residues. V dropped 7 bases and J dropped 0 bases, with 13 bases sitting between them. The rearrangement joins TRBV6-4 to TRBJ2-1; D is perhaps TRBD1 (6 bases). The TCR comes from a human donor in a cohort sampled during active COVID-19. The sequenced sample consisted of peripheral blood. CDR3 protein: CASTPQGYSYNEQFF. CDR3 bases: TGTGCCAGCACCCCACAGGGATACTCCTACAATGAGCAGTTCTTC.